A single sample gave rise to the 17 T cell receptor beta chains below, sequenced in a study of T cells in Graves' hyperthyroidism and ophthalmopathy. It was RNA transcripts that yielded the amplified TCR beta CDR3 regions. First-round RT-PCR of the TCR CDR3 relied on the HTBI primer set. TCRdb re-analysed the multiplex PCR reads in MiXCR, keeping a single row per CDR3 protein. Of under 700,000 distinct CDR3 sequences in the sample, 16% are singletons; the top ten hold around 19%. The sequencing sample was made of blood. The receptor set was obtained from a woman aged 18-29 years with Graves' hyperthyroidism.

The CDR3 is CASSWTATNTGELFF. The CDR3, as DNA: TGTGCCAGCAGCTGGACAGCCACGAACACCGGGGAGCTGTTTTTT. The V gene is TRBV7-9, the J gene TRBJ2-2; D perhaps matches TRBD1 (6 bases). Per the germline V gene, CDR1 is SEHNR and CDR2 is FQNEAQ (reference sequence). The V end was cut by 4 bases, the J end by 0 bases, with 9 bases between. The CDR3 runs 15 residues.

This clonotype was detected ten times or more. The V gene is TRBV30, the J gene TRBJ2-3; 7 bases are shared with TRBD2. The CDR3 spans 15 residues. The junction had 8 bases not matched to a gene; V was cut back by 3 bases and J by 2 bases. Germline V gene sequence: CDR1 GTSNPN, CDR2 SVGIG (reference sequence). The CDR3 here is CAWSKLALLTDTQYF. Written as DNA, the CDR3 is TGTGCCTGGAGCAAACTAGCGCTCCTCACAGATACGCAGTATTTT.

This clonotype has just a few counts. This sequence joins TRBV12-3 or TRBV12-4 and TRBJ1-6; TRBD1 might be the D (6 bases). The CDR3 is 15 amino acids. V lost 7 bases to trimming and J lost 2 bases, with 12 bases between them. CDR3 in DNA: TGTGCCAGCAATCTTGGGGGCACCTATAATTCACCCCTCCACTTT. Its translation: CASNLGGTYNSPLHF.

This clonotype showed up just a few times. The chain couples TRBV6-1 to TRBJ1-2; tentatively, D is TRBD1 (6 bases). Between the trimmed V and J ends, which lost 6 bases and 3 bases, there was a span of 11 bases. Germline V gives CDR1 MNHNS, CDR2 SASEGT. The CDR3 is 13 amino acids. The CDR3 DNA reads TGTGCCAGCAGAGAACAGGGATACTATGGCTACACCTTC. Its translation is CASREQGYYGYTF.

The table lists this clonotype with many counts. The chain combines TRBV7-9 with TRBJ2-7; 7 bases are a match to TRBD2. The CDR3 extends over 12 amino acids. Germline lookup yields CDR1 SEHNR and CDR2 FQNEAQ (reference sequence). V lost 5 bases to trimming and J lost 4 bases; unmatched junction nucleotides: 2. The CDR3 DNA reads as TGTGCCAGCAGCCCGGGGGGTTACGAGCAGTACTTC. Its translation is CASSPGGYEQYF.

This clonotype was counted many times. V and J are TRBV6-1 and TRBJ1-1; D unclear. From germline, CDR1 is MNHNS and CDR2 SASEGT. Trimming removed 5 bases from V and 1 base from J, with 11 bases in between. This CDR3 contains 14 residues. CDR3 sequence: CASSPWTENTEAFF. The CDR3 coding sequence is TGTGCCAGCAGTCCCTGGACGGAGAACACTGAAGCTTTCTTT.

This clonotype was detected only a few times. CDR3 bases: TGTGCCAGCAGCGCAAGGGACGTCGCGTACAATGAGCAGTTCTTC. This sequence encodes CASSARDVAYNEQFF. The rearrangement links TRBV9 to TRBJ2-1, with D possibly being TRBD1 or TRBD2 (5 bases each). Trimming removed 3 bases from V and 4 bases from J, with 14 bases in between. The CDR3 contains 15 residues. The V gene's germline CDR1 is SGDLS and CDR2 YYNGEE.

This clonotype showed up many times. The DNA for the CDR3 is TGTGCCAGCAGGCAGACAGGGGGCCGCAATCAGCCCCAGCATTTT. Its protein is CASRQTGGRNQPQHF. The chain carries TRBV28 and TRBJ1-5, with TRBD1 matching over 10 bases. CDR1 is MDHEN, CDR2 SYDVKM, per germline. The CDR3 sequence is 15 residues long. V was clipped by 6 bases and J by 2 bases; unmatched bases: 4.

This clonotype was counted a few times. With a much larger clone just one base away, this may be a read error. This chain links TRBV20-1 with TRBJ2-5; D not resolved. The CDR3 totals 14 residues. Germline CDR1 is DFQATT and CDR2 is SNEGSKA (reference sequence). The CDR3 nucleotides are TGCAGTGCTAGAGAGGGGATCCGTCAAGAGACCCGGTACTTC. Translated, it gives CSAREGIRQETRYF.

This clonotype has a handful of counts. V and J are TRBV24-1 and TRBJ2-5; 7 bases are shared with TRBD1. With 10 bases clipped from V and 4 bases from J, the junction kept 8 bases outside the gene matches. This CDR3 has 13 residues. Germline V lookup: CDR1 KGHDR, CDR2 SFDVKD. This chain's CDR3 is CATGQRAGETQYF. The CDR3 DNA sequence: TGTGCCACGGGACAGAGGGCCGGAGAGACCCAGTACTTC.

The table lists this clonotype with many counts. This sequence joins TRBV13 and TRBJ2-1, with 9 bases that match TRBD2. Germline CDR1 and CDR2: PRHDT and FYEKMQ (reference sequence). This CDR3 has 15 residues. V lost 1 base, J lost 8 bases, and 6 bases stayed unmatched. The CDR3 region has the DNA TGTGCCAGCAGCTTAGCGGCTAGCGGGAACGATGAGCAGTTCTTC. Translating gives CASSLAASGNDEQFF.

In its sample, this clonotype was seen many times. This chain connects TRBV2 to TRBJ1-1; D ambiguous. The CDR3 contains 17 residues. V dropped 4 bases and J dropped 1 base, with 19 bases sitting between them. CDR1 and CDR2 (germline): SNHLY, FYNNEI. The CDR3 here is CASSGRERFPRNTEAFF. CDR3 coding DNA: TGTGCCAGCAGTGGGCGGGAGCGGTTCCCCAGGAACACTGAAGCTTTCTTT. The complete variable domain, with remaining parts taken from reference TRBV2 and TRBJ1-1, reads EPEVTQTPSHQVTQMGQEVILRCVPISNHLYFYWYRQILGQKVEFLVSFYNNEISEKSEIFDDQFSVERPDGSNFTLKIRSTKLEDSAMYFCASSGRERFPRNTEAFFGQGTRLTVV.

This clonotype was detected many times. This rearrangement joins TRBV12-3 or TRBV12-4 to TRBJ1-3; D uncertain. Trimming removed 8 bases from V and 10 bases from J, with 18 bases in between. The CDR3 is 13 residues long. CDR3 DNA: TGTGCCAGCGACAACGGGTCCCCCACAACCATATATTTT. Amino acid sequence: CASDNGSPTTIYF.

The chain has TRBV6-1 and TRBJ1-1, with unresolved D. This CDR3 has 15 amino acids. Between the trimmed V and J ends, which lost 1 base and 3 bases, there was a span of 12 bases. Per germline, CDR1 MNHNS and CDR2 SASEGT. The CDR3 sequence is CASSEGLGYHTEAFF. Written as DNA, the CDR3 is TGTGCCAGCAGTGAAGGATTGGGGTACCACACTGAAGCTTTCTTT.

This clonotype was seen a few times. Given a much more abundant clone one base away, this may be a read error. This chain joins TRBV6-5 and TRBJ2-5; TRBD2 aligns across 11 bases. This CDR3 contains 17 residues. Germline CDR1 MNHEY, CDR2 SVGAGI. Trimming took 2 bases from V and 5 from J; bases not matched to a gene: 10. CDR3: CASSYPALAGVRETQYF. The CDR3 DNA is TGTGCCAGCAGTTACCCGGCACTAGCGGGAGTAAGGGAGACCCAGTACTTC.

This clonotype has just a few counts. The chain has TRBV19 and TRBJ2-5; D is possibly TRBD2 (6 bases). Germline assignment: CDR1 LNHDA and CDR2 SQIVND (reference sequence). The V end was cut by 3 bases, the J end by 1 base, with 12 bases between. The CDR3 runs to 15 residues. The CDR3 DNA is TGTGCCAGTAGTATTGGGCTAGCGCCCCAAGAGACCCAGTACTTC. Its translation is CASSIGLAPQETQYF.

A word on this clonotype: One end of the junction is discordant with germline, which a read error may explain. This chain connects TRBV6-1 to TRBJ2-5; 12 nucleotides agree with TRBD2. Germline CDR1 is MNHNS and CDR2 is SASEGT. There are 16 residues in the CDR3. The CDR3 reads CAGSSPGLAGKETQYF. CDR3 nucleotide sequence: TGTGCCGGCAGCTCCCCCGGACTAGCGGGGAAAGAGACCCAGTACTTC.